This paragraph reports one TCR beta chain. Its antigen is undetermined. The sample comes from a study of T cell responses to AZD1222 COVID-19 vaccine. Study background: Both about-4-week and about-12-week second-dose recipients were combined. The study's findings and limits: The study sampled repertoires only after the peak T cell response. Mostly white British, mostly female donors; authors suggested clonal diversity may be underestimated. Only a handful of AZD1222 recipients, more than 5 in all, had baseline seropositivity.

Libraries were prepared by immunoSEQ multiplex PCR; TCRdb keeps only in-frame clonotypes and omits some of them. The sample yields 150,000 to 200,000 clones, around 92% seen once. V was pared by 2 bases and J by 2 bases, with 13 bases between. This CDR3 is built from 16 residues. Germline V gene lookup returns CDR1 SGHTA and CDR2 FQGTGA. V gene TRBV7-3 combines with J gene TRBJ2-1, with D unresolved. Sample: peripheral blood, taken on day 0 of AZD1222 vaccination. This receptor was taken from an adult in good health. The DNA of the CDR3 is TGTGCCAGCAGCTTACGCCCGGGCCGGACCTACAATGAGCAGTTCTTC. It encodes CASSLRPGRTYNEQFF.